A single sample is the source of the 27 T cell receptor beta chains below, sequenced in a study of cytomegalovirus exposure and HLA in healthy donors. The PCR contained 60 Vbeta and 13 Jbeta primers. Data came from immunoSEQ multiplex PCR; TCRdb stores just in-frame clones and leaves some out. This table has around 50,000 clones, approximately 83% appearing once. Material: PBMCs. These receptors were collected from a young man in good health and CMV-seronegative.

The chain recombines TRBV5-1 with TRBJ2-1, with 11 positions matching TRBD2. After removal of 0 bases from V and 7 bases from J, the junction contained 6 bases not matched to a gene. CDR3 size: 16 residues. Germline V gene sequence: CDR1 SGHRS, CDR2 YFSETQ. CDR3 residues: CASSLVSGRATNEQFF. The CDR3 DNA sequence: TGCGCCAGCAGCTTGGTTAGCGGGAGGGCCACGAATGAGCAGTTCTTC.

The chain is built from TRBV4-3 and TRBJ2-4; D is ambiguous. Germline V lookup: CDR1 LGHNA, CDR2 YSLEER. V shed 3 bases and J shed 6 bases, with 15 bases lying between them. The CDR3 spans 15 residues. The CDR3 region is CASSQAMESANIQYF. The CDR3, as DNA: TGCGCCAGCAGCCAGGCCATGGAGAGCGCAAACATTCAGTACTTC.

The J gene is TRBJ2-6, the V gene TRBV7-6; a possible D gene is TRBD1 (5 bases). The V gene lost 5 bases and the J gene lost 1 base, with 18 bases spanning the gap. This CDR3 has 18 amino acids. Looked up from germline, CDR1 is SGHVS and CDR2 is FNYEAQ. The CDR3: CASSILLDSYSGANVLTF. The CDR3 nucleotides read TGTGCCAGCAGCATCCTACTTGACAGTTATTCTGGGGCCAACGTCCTGACTTTC.

This chain connects TRBV6-4 to TRBJ2-2; 7 nucleotides align to TRBD2. The CDR3 length is 14 residues. Per germline, CDR1 MRHNA and CDR2 SNTAGT. V shed 6 bases and J 2 bases; nucleotides not matched to a gene: 3. CDR3 bases: TGTGCCAGCAGCGCGGGACTAAACACCGGGGAGCTGTTTTTT. Amino acid sequence: CASSAGLNTGELFF.

The chain carries TRBV7-9 and TRBJ2-7; TRBD2 might be the D (6 bases). This CDR3 has 14 amino acids. The V gene's germline CDR1 is SEHNR and CDR2 FQNEAQ (reference sequence). V dropped 4 bases and J dropped 4 bases, with 14 bases sitting between them. In DNA, the CDR3 is TGTGCCAGCAGCTCAGGGACTTTGGGATACGAGCAGTACTTC. It encodes CASSSGTLGYEQYF.

This chain connects TRBV5-5 to TRBJ1-1; possible D gene TRBD1, 6 bases. Germline V CDR1 and CDR2: SGHKS, YYEKEE (reference sequence). CDR3 length: 16 residues. V was clipped by 0 bases and J by 3 bases, with 15 bases between them. CDR3 nucleotides: TGTGCCAGCAGCTTGGTTTTCAGGGGTGGGGACACTGAAGCTTTCTTT. Protein: CASSLVFRGGDTEAFF.

The chain recombines TRBV9 with TRBJ2-5, with D perhaps matching TRBD2 (6 bases). Germline lookup yields CDR1 SGDLS and CDR2 YYNGEE. Trimming shortened V by 0 bases and J by 8 bases, and 11 bases separated the two germline ends. The CDR3 is made up of 13 amino acids. CDR3 DNA: TGTGCCAGCAGCGTAGGGGACTCCGGCACCCAGTACTTC. This sequence encodes CASSVGDSGTQYF.

The chain combines TRBV7-9 with TRBJ1-5, with 7 bases lining up with TRBD1. V shed 4 bases, J shed 0 bases, and the junction held 3 bases outside the gene matches. The CDR3 is made up of 15 amino acids. Germline loops: CDR1 SEHNR, CDR2 FQNEAQ (reference sequence). The CDR3 spells CASSSGQYSNQPQHF. CDR3 DNA: TGTGCCAGCAGCTCGGGACAGTATAGCAATCAGCCCCAGCATTTT. The entire variable domain, with the rest obtained from reference TRBV7-9 and TRBJ1-5, is as follows: DTGVSQNPRHKITKRGQNVTFRCDPISEHNRLYWYRQTLGQGPEFLTYFQNEAQLEKSRLLSDRFSAERPKGSFSTLEIQRTEQGDSAMYLCASSSGQYSNQPQHFGDGTRLSIL.

The V call is TRBV12-5, the J call TRBJ2-7, with 10 bases that match TRBD2. Trimming at V came to 0 bases and at J to 7 bases, leaving 6 bases not matched to a gene. Germline-derived CDR1 and CDR2 are LGHNT and FRNRAP. The CDR3 totals 15 residues. The CDR3 loop is CASGLVGAGGREQYF. The CDR3 DNA reads as TGTGCTAGTGGTTTGGTAGGAGCGGGAGGGCGGGAGCAGTACTTC.

The chain joins TRBV5-1 to TRBJ2-1, with 13 bases aligning to TRBD2. The CDR3 consists of 17 residues. The V and J ends lost 3 bases and 0 bases, in that order; junction bases with no gene match: 3. CDR1 SGHRS and CDR2 YFSETQ come from the germline V gene. Here the CDR3 DNA reads TGCGCCAGCAGCTCGACTAGCGGGGGGCCCTCCTACAATGAGCAGTTCTTC. This gives the protein CASSSTSGGPSYNEQFF.

The genes are TRBV18 and TRBJ2-7; TRBD2 aligns across 10 bases. V lost 1 base and J lost 0; bases outside the gene matches: 3. The CDR3 consists of 16 residues. Looked up from germline, CDR1 is KGHSH and CDR2 is LQKENI. The CDR3: CASSPQASGGSYEQYF. The CDR3 DNA reads TGTGCCAGCTCACCACAGGCTAGCGGGGGCTCCTACGAGCAGTACTTC.

This clone showed up just once. The rearrangement joins TRBV27 to TRBJ2-1, with D possibly matching TRBD1 (5 bases). The ends were cut back, 11 bases at V and 5 bases at J, with 19 bases in the middle. Germline lookup yields CDR1 MNHEY and CDR2 SMNVEV (reference sequence). The CDR3 extends over 14 amino acids. The CDR3 DNA reads TGTGCCGCGAGCCGTCAGGGTTTTGACAATGAGCAGTTCTTC. Translation gives CAASRQGFDNEQFF.

This clone appeared once. The rearrangement links TRBV5-5 to TRBJ2-7, with TRBD2 matching over 9 bases. Trimming took 0 bases from V and 8 from J; bases not matched to a gene: 9. The V gene's germline CDR1 is SGHKS and CDR2 YYEKEE (reference sequence). The CDR3 loop spans 15 amino acids. CDR3 residues: CASSLVASGAGQQYF. For the CDR3, the DNA is TGTGCCAGCAGCTTGGTCGCTAGCGGGGCCGGCCAGCAGTACTTC.

The chain recombines TRBV19 with TRBJ1-3; D is ambiguous. The CDR3 consists of 14 residues. V shed 5 bases and J shed 0 bases, with 8 bases lying between them. CDR1 LNHDA and CDR2 SQIVND come from the germline V gene (reference sequence). CDR3 DNA: TGTGCCAGTAGTGTCCCCTTCTCTGGAAACACCATATATTTT. Translated: CASSVPFSGNTIYF.

This chain connects TRBV10-3 to TRBJ2-2; D uncertain. This CDR3 contains 14 residues. V lost 2 bases and J 3 bases, leaving 7 bases between the germline ends. In germline, CDR1 is ENHRY, CDR2 SYGVKD. The CDR3 region is CAISERRDTGELFF. Here the CDR3 DNA reads TGTGCCATCAGTGAGCGACGGGACACCGGGGAGCTGTTTTTT.

The chain combines TRBV27 with TRBJ2-7, with 10 bases aligning to TRBD2. Losses at the gene ends were 6 bases for V and 3 bases for J; bases not matched to a gene: 5. This CDR3 has 14 residues. Germline loops: CDR1 MNHEY, CDR2 SMNVEV (reference sequence). This chain's CDR3 is CASSFIAGGYEQYF. CDR3 DNA: TGTGCCAGCAGCTTTATAGCGGGAGGCTACGAGCAGTACTTC.

The CDR3 protein is CASSLRTGSYEQYF. The DNA of the CDR3 is TGTGCCAGCAGTCTGCGGACAGGCTCCTACGAGCAGTACTTC. This chain uses TRBV27 with TRBJ2-7, with 7 bases fitting TRBD1. Germline CDR1 is MNHEY and CDR2 is SMNVEV (reference sequence). The CDR3 runs 14 residues. V lost 5 bases, J lost 0 bases, and 4 bases stayed unmatched.

This CDR3 is CASSLGLAGETQYF. The CDR3 region has the DNA TGTGCCAGCAGCTTAGGGCTAGCGGGTGAGACCCAGTACTTC. This sequence joins TRBV7-8 and TRBJ2-5, with 8 bases matching TRBD2. After removal of 1 base from V and 5 bases from J, the junction contained 3 bases not matched to a gene. The CDR3 is 14 residues long. Germline lookup yields CDR1 SGHVS and CDR2 FQNEAQ.

The rearrangement joins TRBV11-2 to TRBJ2-3; D unresolved. Germline V gene lookup returns CDR1 SGHAT and CDR2 FQNNGV. V was clipped by 6 bases and J by 11 bases, with 18 bases between them. This CDR3 is built from 13 residues. As DNA, the CDR3 is TGTGCCAGCAGTCTAGATGGCGGCGGAAAGCAGTATTTT. Encoded protein: CASSLDGGGKQYF.

V and J are TRBV7-9 and TRBJ2-7; TRBD1 agrees at 10 bases. Germline V gives CDR1 SEHNR, CDR2 FQNEAQ (reference sequence). The junction had 6 bases not matched to a gene; V was cut back by 0 bases and J by 7 bases. This CDR3 contains 15 residues. CDR3 region: CASSLARDRGLEQYF. CDR3 bases: TGTGCCAGCAGCTTAGCGCGGGACAGGGGATTGGAGCAGTACTTC.

The chain employs TRBV6-5 and TRBJ2-5, with 12 bases identical to TRBD2. The CDR3 totals 15 residues. CDR1 and CDR2 (germline): MNHEY, SVGAGI. V was pared by 6 bases and J by 1 base, with 3 bases of the junction left unmatched. The CDR3 DNA follows: TGTGCCAGCAGGACTAGCGGGGGCACCCAAGAGACCCAGTACTTC. It specifies CASRTSGGTQETQYF.

The chain links TRBV10-2 to TRBJ1-1, with D maybe TRBD1 (5 bases). Trimming shortened V by 6 bases and J by 8 bases, and 13 bases separated the two germline ends. In germline, CDR1 is WSHSY, CDR2 SAAADI. The CDR3 extends over 12 amino acids. The CDR3 DNA sequence: TGCGCCAGCAGAGGGGCCCCCCCCGAAGCTTTCTTT. This gives the protein CASRGAPPEAFF.

The CDR3 is CASRSGTGFRETQYF. The CDR3, as DNA: TGTGCCAGCAGATCCGGGACAGGGTTTCGAGAGACCCAGTACTTC. This chain joins TRBV28 and TRBJ2-5; 9 bases align to TRBD1. The CDR3 length is 15 residues. With V trimmed by 6 bases and J by 4 bases, 9 bases remained unmatched. CDR1 and CDR2 from the germline V gene are MDHEN and SYDVKM.

The chain uses TRBV7-6 and TRBJ1-1; D gene ambiguous. The V gene's germline CDR1 is SGHVS and CDR2 FNYEAQ. The ends were cut back, 4 bases at V and 3 bases at J, with 6 bases in the middle. The CDR3 covers 12 residues. The CDR3: CASSSPYTEAFF. CDR3 coding DNA: TGTGCCAGCAGCTCCCCTTACACTGAAGCTTTCTTT.

This clone was counted once. The chain carries TRBV19 and TRBJ1-5, with D tentatively TRBD1 (5 bases). In germline, CDR1 is LNHDA, CDR2 SQIVND (reference sequence). This CDR3 spans 18 amino acids. V lost 0 bases and J lost 4, with 19 bases in between. CDR3 amino acids: CASSIDLPGSRWNQPQHF. For the CDR3, the DNA is TGTGCCAGTAGTATAGATCTTCCAGGGTCAAGATGGAATCAGCCCCAGCATTTT.

This clone was detected only a few times. V and J are TRBV9 and TRBJ1-2; no reliable D call. V dropped 4 bases and J dropped 0 bases, with 10 bases sitting between them. This CDR3 has 14 residues. Germline assignment: CDR1 SGDLS and CDR2 YYNGEE. The DNA for the CDR3 is TGTGCCAGCAGCCCTAGGCTCGCTAACTATGGCTACACCTTC. Residues: CASSPRLANYGYTF.

The genes are TRBV29-1 and TRBJ2-5; TRBD1 aligns across 8 bases. Trimming took 4 bases from V and 7 from J; bases not matched to a gene: 5. Germline loops: CDR1 SQVTM, CDR2 ANQGSEA. This CDR3 region has 12 residues. Here the CDR3 DNA reads TGCAGCGTTGCTGACAGGGGCAGGACCCAGTACTTC. It translates to CSVADRGRTQYF.